This T cell receptor beta chain appears in the sequencing data of a study of Graves' ophthalmopathy and Graves' hyperthyroidism. The sample holds a few counts of this clonotype. Scientists amplified the TCR beta CDR3 regions from RNA transcripts. The library came from an HTBI-primed first-round RT-PCR and a second-round multiplex PCR. TCRdb passed the multiplex PCR reads through MiXCR, listing each CDR3 protein once. In the table there are 740,000 or so distinct CDR3 sequences, 40% of which are singletons. Fresh peripheral blood (approximately 10 ml) yielded the PBMCs. From germline, CDR1 is DFQATT and CDR2 SNEGSKA (reference sequence). The CDR3 is 13 amino acids. V lost 5 bases to trimming and J lost 8 bases; unmatched junction nucleotides: 5.

The V call is TRBV20-1, the J call TRBJ1-6; 8 nucleotides match TRBD1. The source is an adult man with Graves' ophthalmopathy. The sample was peripheral blood. CDR3 protein: CSASDRADSPLHF. The DNA of the CDR3 is TGCAGTGCTTCGGACAGGGCTGATTCACCCCTCCACTTT.